The clone carrying this T cell receptor beta chain has at least ten counts. Its antigen is undetermined. The data originate from a study of CD8+CD57+ T cells in acquired aplastic anemia. Overall study findings and caveats: Comparison of patients with controls identified around 28 shared CD8+ CDR3 sequences.

The V gene's germline CDR1 is SGHTA and CDR2 FQGTGA. The CDR3 sequence is 15 residues long. V was cut by 2 bases and J by 6 bases, with 14 bases left in between. Genomic DNA served as template for TCR beta VDJ and CDR3 profiling. Each CDR3 protein is one row after TCRdb ran MiXCR on the reads. The profile covers about 400,000 distinct CDR3 sequences, with around 68% appearing a single time and approximately 3.8% taken by the ten largest. The J gene is TRBJ2-1, the V gene TRBV7-3; tentatively, D is TRBD2 (7 bases). The sequencing input was sorted CD4+, CD8+, or CD8+CD57+ T cells (not recorded which) from PBMCs. This clonotype originated in a human donor in good health, serving as a control. CDR3 sequence: CASSLGGGRFNEQFF. The CDR3 region has the DNA TGTGCCAGCAGCTTAGGGGGGGGGCGTTTCAATGAGCAGTTCTTC.